This T cell receptor (beta chain) was identified in a study of neurological immune-mediated disorders. This clonotype appeared many times. The CDR3 covers 15 residues. V lost 7 bases to trimming and J lost 6 bases, with 22 bases between them. Germline V lookup: CDR1 MDHEN, CDR2 SYDVKM. TCRdb reprocessed the 5' RACE reads via MiXCR and lists one record per CDR3 protein. The sample has some 60,000 distinct CDR3 sequences; about 10% are singletons. Time point: longitudinal time-point 1 (baseline). Sequencing input: PBMCs. The source is a male donor with HTLV-1-associated myelopathy (HAM/TSP). This chain links TRBV28 with TRBJ2-7; maybe TRBD1 (6 bases). CDR3 nucleotides: TGTGCCAGCACCCCGGGCGGTTCAGGGGTGGTCGAGCAGTACTTC. Translation gives CASTPGGSGVVEQYF.